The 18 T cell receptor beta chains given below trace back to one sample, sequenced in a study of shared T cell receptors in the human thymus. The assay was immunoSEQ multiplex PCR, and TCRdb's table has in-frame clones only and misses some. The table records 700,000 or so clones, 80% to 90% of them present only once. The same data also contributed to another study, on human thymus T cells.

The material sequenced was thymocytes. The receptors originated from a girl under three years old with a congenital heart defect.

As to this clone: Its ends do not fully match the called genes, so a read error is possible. CDR3 in DNA: TGTGCCAGCAGGACAATCCCAGACAATGAAAAACTGCTTTTT. This codes for CASRTIPDNEKLLF. The chain joins TRBV28 to TRBJ1-4; D remains unclear. The length of the CDR3 is 14 residues. CDR1 and CDR2 (germline): MDHEN, SYDVKM.

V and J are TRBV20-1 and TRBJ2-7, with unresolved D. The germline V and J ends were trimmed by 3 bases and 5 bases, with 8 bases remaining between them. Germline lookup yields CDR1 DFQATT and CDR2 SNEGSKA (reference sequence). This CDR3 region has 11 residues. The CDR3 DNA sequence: TGCAGTGCTAGCGGTCCCCACGAGCAGTACTTC. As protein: CSASGPHEQYF.

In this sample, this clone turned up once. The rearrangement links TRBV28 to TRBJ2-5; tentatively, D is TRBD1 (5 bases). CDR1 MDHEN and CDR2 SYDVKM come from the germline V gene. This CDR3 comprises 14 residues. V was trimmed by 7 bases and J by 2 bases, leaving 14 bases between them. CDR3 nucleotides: TGTGCCAGCAAGACAGATTACCAGCAAGAGACCCAGTACTTC. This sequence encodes CASKTDYQQETQYF.

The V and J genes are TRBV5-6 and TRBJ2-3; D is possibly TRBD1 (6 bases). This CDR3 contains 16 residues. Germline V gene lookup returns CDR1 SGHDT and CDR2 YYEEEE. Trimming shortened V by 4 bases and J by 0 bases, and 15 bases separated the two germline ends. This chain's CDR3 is CASSGRDTISTDTQYF. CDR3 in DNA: TGTGCCAGCAGCGGCCGGGACACGATTAGCACAGATACGCAGTATTTT.

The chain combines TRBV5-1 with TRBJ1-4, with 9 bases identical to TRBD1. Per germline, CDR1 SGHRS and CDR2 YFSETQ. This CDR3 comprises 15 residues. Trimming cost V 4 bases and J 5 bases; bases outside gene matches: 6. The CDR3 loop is CASSRRDRANEKLFF. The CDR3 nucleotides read TGCGCCAGCAGCCGCCGGGACAGGGCGAATGAAAAACTGTTTTTT.

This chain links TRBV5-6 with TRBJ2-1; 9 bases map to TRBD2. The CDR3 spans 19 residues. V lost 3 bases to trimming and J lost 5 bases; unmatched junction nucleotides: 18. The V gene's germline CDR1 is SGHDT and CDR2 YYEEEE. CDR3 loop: CASSSPGLAGRAGHNEQFF. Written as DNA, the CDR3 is TGTGCCAGCAGCTCCCCGGGACTAGCAGGACGGGCCGGGCACAATGAGCAGTTCTTC.

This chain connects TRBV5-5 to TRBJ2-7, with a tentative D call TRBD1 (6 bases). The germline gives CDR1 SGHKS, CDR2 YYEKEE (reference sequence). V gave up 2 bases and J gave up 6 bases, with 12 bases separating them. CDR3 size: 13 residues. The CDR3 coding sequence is TGTGCCAGCAGCTTTACGGTCAGGGGCGAGCAGTACTTC. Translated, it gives CASSFTVRGEQYF. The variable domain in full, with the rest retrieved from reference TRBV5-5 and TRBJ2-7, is DAGVTQSPTHLIKTRGQQVTLRCSPISGHKSVSWYQQVLGQGPQFIFQYYEKEERGRGNFPDRFSARQFPNYSSELNVNALLLGDSALYLCASSFTVRGEQYFGPGTRLTVT.

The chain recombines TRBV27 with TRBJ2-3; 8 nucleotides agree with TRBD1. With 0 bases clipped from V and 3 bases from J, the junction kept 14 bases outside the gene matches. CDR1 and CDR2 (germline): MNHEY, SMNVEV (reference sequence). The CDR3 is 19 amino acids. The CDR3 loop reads CASSLSPCCARQGTDTQYF. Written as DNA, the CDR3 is TGTGCCAGCAGTTTATCTCCCTGCTGCGCTCGACAGGGGACAGATACGCAGTATTTT.

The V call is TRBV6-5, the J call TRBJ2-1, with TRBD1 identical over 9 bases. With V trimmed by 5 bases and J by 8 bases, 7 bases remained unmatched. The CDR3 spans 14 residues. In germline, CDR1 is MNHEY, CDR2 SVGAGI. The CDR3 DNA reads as TGTGCCAGCAGTGGCGGGGACAGGGAGGATGAGCAGTTCTTC. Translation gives CASSGGDREDEQFF.

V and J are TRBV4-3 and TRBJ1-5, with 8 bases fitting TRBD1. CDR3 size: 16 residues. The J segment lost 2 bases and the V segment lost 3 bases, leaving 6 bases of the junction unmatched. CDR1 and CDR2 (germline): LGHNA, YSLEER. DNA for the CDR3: TGCGCCAGCAGCCAGCGACAGGGGAAGGGCAATCAGCCCCAGCATTTT. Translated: CASSQRQGKGNQPQHF.

CDR3 sequence: CASSLLRDRALLDGYTF. CDR3 nucleotides: TGTGCCAGCAGCCTGTTACGAGACAGGGCCCTACTGGATGGCTACACCTTC. This chain joins TRBV7-9 and TRBJ1-2, with TRBD1 matching 7 bases. The germline V gene encodes CDR1 SEHNR and CDR2 FQNEAQ (reference sequence). V was pared by 5 bases and J by 6 bases, with 18 bases of the junction left unmatched. The CDR3 has 17 amino acids.

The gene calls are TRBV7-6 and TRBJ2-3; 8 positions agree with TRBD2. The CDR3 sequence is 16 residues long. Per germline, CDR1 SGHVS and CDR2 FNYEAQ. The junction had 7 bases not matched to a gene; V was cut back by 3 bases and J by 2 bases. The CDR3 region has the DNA TGTGCCAGCAGCTTCACGAGCGGGGGTGCCACAGATACGCAGTATTTT. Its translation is CASSFTSGGATDTQYF. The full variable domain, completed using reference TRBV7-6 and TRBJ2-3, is GAGVSQSPRYKVTKRGQDVALRCDPISGHVSLYWYRQALGQGPEFLTYFNYEAQQDKSGLPNDRFSAERPEGSISTLTIQRTEQRDSAMYRCASSFTSGGATDTQYFGPGTRLTVL.

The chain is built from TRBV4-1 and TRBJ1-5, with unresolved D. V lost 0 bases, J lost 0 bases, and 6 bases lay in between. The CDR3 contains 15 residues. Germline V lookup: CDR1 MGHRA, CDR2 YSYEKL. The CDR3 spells CASSQEAHSNQPQHF. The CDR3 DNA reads TGCGCCAGCAGCCAAGAGGCTCATAGCAATCAGCCCCAGCATTTT.

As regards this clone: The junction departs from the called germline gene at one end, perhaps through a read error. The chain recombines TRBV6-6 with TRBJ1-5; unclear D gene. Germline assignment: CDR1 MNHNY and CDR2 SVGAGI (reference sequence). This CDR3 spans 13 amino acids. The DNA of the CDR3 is TGTGCCAGCAAGGGAGCCAGTCCTTCAAATTCGGATTTT. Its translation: CASKGASPSNSDF.

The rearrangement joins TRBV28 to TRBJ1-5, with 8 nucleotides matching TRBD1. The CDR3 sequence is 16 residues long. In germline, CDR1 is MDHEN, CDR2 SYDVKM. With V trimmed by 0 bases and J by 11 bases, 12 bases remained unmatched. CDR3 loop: CASSLCGESTGQAQHF. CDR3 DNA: TGTGCCAGCAGTTTATGCGGGGAATCTACGGGACAGGCCCAGCATTTT.

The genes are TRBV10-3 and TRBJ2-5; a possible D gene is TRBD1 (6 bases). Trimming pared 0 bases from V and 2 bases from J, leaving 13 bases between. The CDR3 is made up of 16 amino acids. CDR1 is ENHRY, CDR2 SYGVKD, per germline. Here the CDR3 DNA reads TGTGCCATCAGTGAGTCGGGCGGACAGCTACAAGAGACCCAGTACTTC. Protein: CAISESGGQLQETQYF.

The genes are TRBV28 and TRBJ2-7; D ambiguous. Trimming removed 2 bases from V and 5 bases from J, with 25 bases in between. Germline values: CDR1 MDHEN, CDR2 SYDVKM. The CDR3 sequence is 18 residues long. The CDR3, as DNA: TGTGCCAGCAGTTTACCCCTCGCAGGCCGTTCTTTTGGGCACGAGCAGTACTTC. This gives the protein CASSLPLAGRSFGHEQYF. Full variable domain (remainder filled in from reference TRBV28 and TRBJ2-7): DVKVTQSSRYLVKRTGEKVFLECVQDMDHENMFWYRQDPGLGLRLIYFSYDVKMKEKGDIPEGYSVSREKKERFSLILESASTNQTSMYLCASSLPLAGRSFGHEQYFGPGTRLTVT.

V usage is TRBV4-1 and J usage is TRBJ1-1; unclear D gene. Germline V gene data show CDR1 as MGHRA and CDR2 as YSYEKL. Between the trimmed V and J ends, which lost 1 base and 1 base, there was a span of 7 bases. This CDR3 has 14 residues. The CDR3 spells CASSQVGANTEAFF. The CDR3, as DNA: TGCGCCAGCAGCCAAGTAGGAGCGAACACTGAAGCTTTCTTT.